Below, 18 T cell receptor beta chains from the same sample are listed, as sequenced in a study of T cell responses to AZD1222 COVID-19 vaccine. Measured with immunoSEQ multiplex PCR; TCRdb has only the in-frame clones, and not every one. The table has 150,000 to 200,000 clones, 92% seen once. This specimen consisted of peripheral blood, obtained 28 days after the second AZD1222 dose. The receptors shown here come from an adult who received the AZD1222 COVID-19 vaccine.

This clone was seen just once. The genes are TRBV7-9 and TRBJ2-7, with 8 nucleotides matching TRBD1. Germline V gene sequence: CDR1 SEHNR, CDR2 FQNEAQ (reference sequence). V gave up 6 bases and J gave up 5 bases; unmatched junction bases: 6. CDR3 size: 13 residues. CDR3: CASSPGQGHEQYF. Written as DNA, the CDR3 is TGTGCCAGCAGTCCCGGACAGGGACACGAGCAGTACTTC.

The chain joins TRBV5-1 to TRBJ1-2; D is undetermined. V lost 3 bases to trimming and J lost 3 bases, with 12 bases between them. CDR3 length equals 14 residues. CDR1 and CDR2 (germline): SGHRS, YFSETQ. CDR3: CASSSGRIHYGYTF. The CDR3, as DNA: TGCGCCAGCAGCTCGGGCAGGATACACTATGGCTACACCTTC.

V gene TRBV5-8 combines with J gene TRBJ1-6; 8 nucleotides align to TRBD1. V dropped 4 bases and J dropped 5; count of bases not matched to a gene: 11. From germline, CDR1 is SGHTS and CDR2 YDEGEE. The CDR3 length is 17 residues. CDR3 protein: CASSLIRGRVDNSPLHF. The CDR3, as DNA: TGTGCCAGCAGCCTCATCAGGGGGCGCGTCGATAATTCACCCCTCCACTTT.

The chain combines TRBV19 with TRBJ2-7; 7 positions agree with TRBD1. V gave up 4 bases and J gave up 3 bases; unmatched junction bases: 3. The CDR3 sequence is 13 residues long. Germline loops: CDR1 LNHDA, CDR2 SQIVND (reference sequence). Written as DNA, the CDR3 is TGTGCCAGTAGTACGTCAGGGGGCTACGAGCAGTACTTC. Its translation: CASSTSGGYEQYF. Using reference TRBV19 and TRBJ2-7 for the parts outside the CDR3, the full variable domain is DGGITQSPKYLFRKEGQNVTLSCEQNLNHDAMYWYRQDPGQGLRLIYYSQIVNDFQKGDIAEGYSVSREKKESFPLTVTSAQKNPTAFYLCASSTSGGYEQYFGPGTRLTVT.

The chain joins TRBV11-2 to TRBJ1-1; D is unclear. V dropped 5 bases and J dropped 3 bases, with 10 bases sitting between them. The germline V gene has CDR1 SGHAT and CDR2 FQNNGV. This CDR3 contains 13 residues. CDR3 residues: CASSLGVDTEAFF. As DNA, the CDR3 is TGTGCCAGCAGCCTGGGAGTGGACACTGAAGCTTTCTTT.

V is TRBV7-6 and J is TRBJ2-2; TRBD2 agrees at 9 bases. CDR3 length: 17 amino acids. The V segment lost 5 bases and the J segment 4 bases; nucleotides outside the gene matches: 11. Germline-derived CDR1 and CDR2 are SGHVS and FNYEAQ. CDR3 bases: TGTGCCAGCAGCCCTTCGGGGGTGCGGGGGGGCACCGGGGAGCTGTTTTTT. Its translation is CASSPSGVRGGTGELFF.

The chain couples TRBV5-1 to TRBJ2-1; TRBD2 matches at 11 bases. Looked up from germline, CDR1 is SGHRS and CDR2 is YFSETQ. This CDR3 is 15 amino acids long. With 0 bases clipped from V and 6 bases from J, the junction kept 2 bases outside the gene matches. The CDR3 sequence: CASSLGLAGINEQFF. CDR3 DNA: TGCGCCAGCAGCTTGGGACTAGCGGGGATCAATGAGCAGTTCTTC.

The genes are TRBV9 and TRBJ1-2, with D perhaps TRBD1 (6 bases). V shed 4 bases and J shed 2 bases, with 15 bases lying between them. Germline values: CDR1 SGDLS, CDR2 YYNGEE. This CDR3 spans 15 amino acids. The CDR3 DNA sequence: TGTGCCAGCAGCCCCCACACAGGGATAAACTATGGCTACACCTTC. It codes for CASSPHTGINYGYTF.

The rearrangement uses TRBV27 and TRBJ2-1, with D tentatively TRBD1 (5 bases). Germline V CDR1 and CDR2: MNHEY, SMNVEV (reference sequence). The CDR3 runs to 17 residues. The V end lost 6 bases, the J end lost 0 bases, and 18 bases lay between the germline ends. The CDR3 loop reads CASRSSQGRGSYNEQFF. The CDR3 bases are TGTGCCAGCAGATCCTCCCAGGGAAGAGGCTCCTACAATGAGCAGTTCTTC.

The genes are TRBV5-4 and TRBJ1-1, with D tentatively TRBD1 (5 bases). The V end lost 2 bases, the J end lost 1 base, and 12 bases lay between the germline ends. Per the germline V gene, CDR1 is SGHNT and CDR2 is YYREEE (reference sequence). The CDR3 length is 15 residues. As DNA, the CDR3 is TGTGCCAGCAGCTTCCCAGGGACTAAGAACACTGAAGCTTTCTTT. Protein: CASSFPGTKNTEAFF.

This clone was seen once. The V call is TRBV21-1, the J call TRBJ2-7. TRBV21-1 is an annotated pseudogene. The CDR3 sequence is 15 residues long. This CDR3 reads CASSKGVNRSYEQYF. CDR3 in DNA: TGTGCCAGCAGCAAAGGGGTTAACCGCTCCTACGAGCAGTACTTC.

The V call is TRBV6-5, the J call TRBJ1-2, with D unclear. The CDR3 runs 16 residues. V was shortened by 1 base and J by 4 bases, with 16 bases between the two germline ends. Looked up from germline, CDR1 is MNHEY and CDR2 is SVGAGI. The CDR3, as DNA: TGTGCCAGCAGTTACTTCCTCGGCGGGGTGGCCTATGGCTACACCTTC. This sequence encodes CASSYFLGGVAYGYTF.

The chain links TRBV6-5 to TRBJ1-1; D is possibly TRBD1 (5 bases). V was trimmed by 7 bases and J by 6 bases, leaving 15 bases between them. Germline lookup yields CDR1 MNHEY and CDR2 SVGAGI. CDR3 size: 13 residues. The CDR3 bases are TGTGCCAGCACCCACATTCTGGGGGCTGAAGCTTTCTTT. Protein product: CASTHILGAEAFF.

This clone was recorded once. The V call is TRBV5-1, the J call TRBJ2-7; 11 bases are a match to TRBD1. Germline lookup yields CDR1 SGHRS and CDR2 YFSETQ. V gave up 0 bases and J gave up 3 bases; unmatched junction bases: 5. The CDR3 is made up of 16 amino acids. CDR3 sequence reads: CASSLEWGQGVYEQYF. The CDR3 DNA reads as TGCGCCAGCAGCTTGGAATGGGGACAGGGGGTCTACGAGCAGTACTTC.

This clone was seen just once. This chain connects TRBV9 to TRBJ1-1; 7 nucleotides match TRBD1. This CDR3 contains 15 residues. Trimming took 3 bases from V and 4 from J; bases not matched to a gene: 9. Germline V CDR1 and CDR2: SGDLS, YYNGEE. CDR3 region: CASSANRGSSTEAFF. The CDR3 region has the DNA TGTGCCAGCAGCGCAAACAGGGGCTCGAGCACTGAAGCTTTCTTT.

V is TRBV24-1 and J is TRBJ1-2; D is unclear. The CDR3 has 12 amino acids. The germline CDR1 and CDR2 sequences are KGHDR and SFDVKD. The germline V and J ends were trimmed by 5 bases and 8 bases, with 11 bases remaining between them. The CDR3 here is CATSGRRDGYTF. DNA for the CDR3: TGTGCCACCAGTGGACGGAGAGACGGCTACACCTTC.

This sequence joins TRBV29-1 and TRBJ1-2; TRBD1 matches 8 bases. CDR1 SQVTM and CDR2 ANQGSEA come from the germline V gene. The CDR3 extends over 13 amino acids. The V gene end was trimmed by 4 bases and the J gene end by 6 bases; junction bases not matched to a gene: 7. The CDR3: CSVAPGTGHGYTF. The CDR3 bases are TGCAGCGTTGCCCCCGGGACAGGCCATGGCTACACCTTC.

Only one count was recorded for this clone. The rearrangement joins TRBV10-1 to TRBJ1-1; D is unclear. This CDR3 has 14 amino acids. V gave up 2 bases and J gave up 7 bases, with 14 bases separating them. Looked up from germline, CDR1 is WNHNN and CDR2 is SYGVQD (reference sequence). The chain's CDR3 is CASSESPSDGEAFF. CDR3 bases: TGCGCCAGCAGTGAGAGCCCCTCGGACGGTGAAGCTTTCTTT.